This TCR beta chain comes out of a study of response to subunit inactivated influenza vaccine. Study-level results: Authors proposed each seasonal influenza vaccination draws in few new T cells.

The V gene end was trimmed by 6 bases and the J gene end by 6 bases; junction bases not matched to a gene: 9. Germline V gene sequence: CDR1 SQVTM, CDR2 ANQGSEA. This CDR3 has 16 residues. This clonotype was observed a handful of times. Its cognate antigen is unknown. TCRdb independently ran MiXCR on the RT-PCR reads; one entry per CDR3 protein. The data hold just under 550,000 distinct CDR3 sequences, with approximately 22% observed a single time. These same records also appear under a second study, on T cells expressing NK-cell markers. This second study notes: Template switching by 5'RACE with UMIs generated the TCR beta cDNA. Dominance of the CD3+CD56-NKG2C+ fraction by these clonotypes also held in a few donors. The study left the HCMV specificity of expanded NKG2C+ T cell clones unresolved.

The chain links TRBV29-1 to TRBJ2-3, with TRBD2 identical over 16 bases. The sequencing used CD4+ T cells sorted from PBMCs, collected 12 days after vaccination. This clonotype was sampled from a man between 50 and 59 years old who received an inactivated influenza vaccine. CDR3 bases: TGCAGCGTGAGCCTAGGGACTAGCGGGGGGGCTGATACGCAGTATTTT. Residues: CSVSLGTSGGADTQYF.